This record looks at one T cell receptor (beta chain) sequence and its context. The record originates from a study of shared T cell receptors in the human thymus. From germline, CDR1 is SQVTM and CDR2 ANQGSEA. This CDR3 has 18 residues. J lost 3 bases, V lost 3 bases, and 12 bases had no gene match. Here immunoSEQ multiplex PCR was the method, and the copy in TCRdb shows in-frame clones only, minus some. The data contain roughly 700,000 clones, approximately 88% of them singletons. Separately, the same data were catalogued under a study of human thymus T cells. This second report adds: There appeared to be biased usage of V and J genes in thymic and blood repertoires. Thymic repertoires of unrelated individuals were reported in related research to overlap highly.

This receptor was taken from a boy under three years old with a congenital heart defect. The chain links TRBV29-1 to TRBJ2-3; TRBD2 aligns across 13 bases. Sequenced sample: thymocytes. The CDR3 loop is CSVDPSGLAGWVTDTQYF. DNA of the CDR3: TGCAGCGTTGACCCATCGGGACTAGCGGGATGGGTGACAGATACGCAGTATTTT.